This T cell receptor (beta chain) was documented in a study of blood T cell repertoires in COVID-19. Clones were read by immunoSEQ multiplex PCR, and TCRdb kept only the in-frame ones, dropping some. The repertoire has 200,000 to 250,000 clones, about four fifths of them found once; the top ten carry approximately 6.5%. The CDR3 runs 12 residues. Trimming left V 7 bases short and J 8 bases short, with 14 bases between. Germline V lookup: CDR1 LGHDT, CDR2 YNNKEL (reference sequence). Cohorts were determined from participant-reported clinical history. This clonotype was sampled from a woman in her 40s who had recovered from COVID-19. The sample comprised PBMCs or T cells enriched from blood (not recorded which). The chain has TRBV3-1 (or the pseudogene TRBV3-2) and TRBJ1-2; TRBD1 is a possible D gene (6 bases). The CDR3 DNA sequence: TGTGCCAGCACTTCGCTACAGGGAGGCTACACCTTC. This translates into CASTSLQGGYTF.